The clone carrying this T cell receptor beta chain was detected a few times. What it recognizes is unknown. Template switching (which added a universal primer site) was used, and cDNA carried unique molecular identifiers. TCRdb independently ran MiXCR on the 5' RACE reads; one entry per CDR3 protein. The repertoire holds 1.5 million to 2 million distinct CDR3 sequences, with 32% as singletons. The source of the sample is a study of identical twins. Study findings and constraints: Researchers reported weaker excess twin sharing in beta out-of-frame sequences. Researchers reported excess low generation probability among twin-shared out-of-frame alpha sequences.

The CDR3 sequence is 11 residues long. Trimming removed 8 bases from V and 8 bases from J; junction bases left unmatched: 2. Input material: cord blood. The receptor was isolated from a newborn girl in good health. J is TRBJ2-3 and V is TRBV12-3 or TRBV12-4, with 9 bases matching TRBD2. As DNA, the CDR3 is TGTGCCAGCGGGACTAGCCGTACGCAGTATTTT. It yields the protein CASGTSRTQYF.